This T cell receptor (beta chain) was recorded in a study of T-cell memory formation after mild COVID-19. TCRdb used MiXCR to reprocess the 5' RACE reads, holding one entry per CDR3 protein. The data contain under 400,000 distinct CDR3 sequences, around 30% of them singletons. In germline, CDR1 is SEHNR, CDR2 FQNEAQ (reference sequence). The CDR3 has 15 residues. The V and J ends lost 4 bases and 1 base respectively, with 13 bases between them. V and J are TRBV7-9 and TRBJ1-2, with a possible D match to TRBD1 (6 bases). This TCR was recovered from an adult woman who had mild COVID-19 (a few samples of this study predate the infection). Cell type and time point are not known. Sequencing input: PBMCs or a T cell subset sorted from them (not recorded which). CDR3 amino acids: CASSSQTGSNYGYTF. The CDR3 region has the DNA TGTGCCAGCAGCTCCCAGACAGGCAGTAACTATGGCTACACCTTC.